This TCR beta chain derives from a study of T-cell reconstitution after alpha-beta-depleted transplantation in children. TCRbeta library construction was performed incorporating unique molecular identifiers. TCRdb processed the PCR reads anew with MiXCR; each CDR3 protein has one entry. The repertoire consists of fewer than 95,000 distinct CDR3 sequences, with more than 9% occurring once and the leading ten covering roughly 13%. Many counts were recorded for this clonotype. The CDR3 is 14 amino acids. The germline V gene encodes CDR1 SGHTA and CDR2 FQGNSA. V lost 1 base to trimming and J lost 6 bases; unmatched junction nucleotides: 3.

The chain employs TRBV7-2 and TRBJ2-4; the match to TRBD1 covers 7 bases. The receptor was derived from a human donor who donated a stem cell graft to a child with inherited bone marrow failure. Sequencing was performed on PBMCs from the stem cell graft donor, taken from the stem cell graft. The CDR3 region has the DNA TGTGCCAGCAGCTTAGTCCCAGGGGGAAACATTCAGTACTTC. As protein: CASSLVPGGNIQYF. Full variable domain (outside the CDR3, taken from reference TRBV7-2 and TRBJ2-4): GAGVSQSPSNKVTEKGKDVELRCDPISGHTALYWYRQSLGQGLEFLIYFQGNSAPDKSGLPSDRFSAERTGGSVSTLTIQRTQQEDSAVYLCASSLVPGGNIQYFGAGTRLSVL.